This is a list of T cell receptor beta chains from one sample in a study of shared clonotypes between healthy human individuals. Measured with immunoSEQ multiplex PCR; TCRdb has only the in-frame clones, and not every one. The sample shows 500,000 to 650,000 clones, around 78% of them seen only once. The sample consisted of PBMCs. These receptors were collected from a woman in her thirties or forties in good health. Some clones in this sample may be carry-over from other donors' samples. Each CDR3 is given with its conserved first and last residue. The listing skips clone size in some rows; elsewhere it reads once, few, many or a size class.

NA TRBV11-3 CASSSRDSSYNEQFF
NA TRBV7-9 CASSSRGGRDNEQFF
once TRBV28 CASREQGAAEAFF
medium-sized TRBV27 CASSLSQGVGYGYTF
NA TRBV5-6 CASSYRTGVFETQYF
NA TRBV5-1 CASSLVFRKDTEAFF
NA TRBV2 CASMGPPGTDTQYF
NA TRBV13 CASSFGTSGRGGTDTQYF
once TRBV5-1 CASSLQGDTEAFF
many TRBV2 CASSEGPGVTDTQYF